A single sample gave rise to the 32 T cell receptor beta chains below, sequenced in a study of cytomegalovirus exposure and HLA in healthy donors. It was with 60 Vbeta and 13 Jbeta primers that the PCR ran. Clones were read by immunoSEQ multiplex PCR, and TCRdb kept only the in-frame ones, dropping some. The sample shows over 70,000 clones, 70% to 85% of them seen only once. Sequencing input: PBMCs. The receptor set was obtained from a man in his fifties in good health and CMV-seropositive.

This clone was seen more than once but under ten times. This chain's CDR3 is CASRLAGRDEQYF. As DNA, the CDR3 is TGTGCCAGCAGACTAGCGGGAAGAGACGAGCAGTACTTC. The V call is TRBV11-3, the J call TRBJ2-7, with TRBD2 matching 10 bases. The CDR3 covers 13 residues. Germline V gene lookup returns CDR1 SGHNT and CDR2 YENEEA. The V gene end was trimmed by 6 bases and the J gene end by 5 bases; junction bases not matched to a gene: 4.

V and J are TRBV10-3 and TRBJ2-2, with TRBD2 matching 12 bases. Trimming cost V 6 bases and J 6 bases; bases outside gene matches: 2. The CDR3 contains 14 residues. The germline CDR1 and CDR2 sequences are ENHRY and SYGVKD. CDR3 region: CAIRTSGSSGELFF. The CDR3 coding sequence is TGTGCCATCAGGACTAGCGGGAGTTCCGGGGAGCTGTTTTTT.

Remarks on this clone: Additional DNA sequences in this sample encode the identical CDR3. V gene TRBV19 combines with J gene TRBJ2-7, with TRBD2 matching 9 bases. Per the germline V gene, CDR1 is LNHDA and CDR2 is SQIVND (reference sequence). After removal of 3 bases from V and 0 bases from J, the junction contained 0 bases not matched to a gene. The CDR3 spans 14 residues. DNA of the CDR3: TGTGCCAGTAGTATTAGCGGGAGCTCCTACGAGCAGTACTTC. Protein: CASSISGSSYEQYF.

The rearrangement uses TRBV11-3 and TRBJ2-1; D unresolved. The CDR3 loop spans 16 amino acids. The germline V gene encodes CDR1 SGHNT and CDR2 YENEEA. The V end was cut by 6 bases, the J end by 2 bases, with 17 bases between. The DNA of the CDR3 is TGTGCCAGCAGGGGCCTCCAGCTACGGCCCTACAATGAGCAGTTCTTC. It translates to CASRGLQLRPYNEQFF.

V gene TRBV11-2 combines with J gene TRBJ2-1, with 7 nucleotides matching TRBD2. The CDR3 contains 16 residues. Germline values: CDR1 SGHAT, CDR2 FQNNGV. Trimming at V came to 3 bases and at J to 5 bases, leaving 10 bases not matched to a gene. DNA for the CDR3: TGTGCCAGCAGCTTGGGCGGGGCTAGCGGTCACAATGAGCAGTTCTTC. Translated: CASSLGGASGHNEQFF.

The chain links TRBV4-1 to TRBJ2-7; 8 bases match TRBD2. CDR1 and CDR2 (germline): MGHRA, YSYEKL. This CDR3 comprises 15 residues. Germline trimming cut 3 bases from V and 3 bases from J; bases unmatched to any gene: 7. CDR3 coding DNA: TGCGCCAGCAGCCAGACCGGGACTAGGGGCTACGAGCAGTACTTC. Encoded protein: CASSQTGTRGYEQYF.

The CDR3 is CASSESAGGPPSSYNEQFF. In DNA, the CDR3 is TGCGCCAGCAGTGAGTCCGCGGGAGGGCCCCCAAGCTCCTACAATGAGCAGTTCTTC. The genes are TRBV10-1 and TRBJ2-1, with 9 bases fitting TRBD2. CDR1 and CDR2 from the germline V gene are WNHNN and SYGVQD (reference sequence). CDR3 length equals 19 residues. After removal of 0 bases from V and 0 bases from J, the junction contained 9 bases not matched to a gene.

The chain uses TRBV7-2 and TRBJ2-2, with no clear D. CDR3 length equals 14 residues. Germline values: CDR1 SGHTA, CDR2 FQGNSA. The V end lost 4 bases, the J end lost 0 bases, and 6 bases lay between the germline ends. CDR3 protein: CASSSVTNTGELFF. In DNA form, the CDR3 reads TGTGCCAGCAGCTCAGTCACGAACACCGGGGAGCTGTTTTTT.

The V call is TRBV13, the J call TRBJ2-1; 13 bases are a match to TRBD2. Germline values: CDR1 PRHDT, CDR2 FYEKMQ (reference sequence). This CDR3 region has 18 residues. After removal of 2 bases from V and 10 bases from J, the junction contained 14 bases not matched to a gene. The CDR3 loop is CASSLRGTSGTKGNEQFF. In nucleotides, the CDR3 is TGTGCCAGCAGCTTAAGGGGGACTAGCGGGACGAAAGGTAACGAGCAGTTCTTC.

The gene calls are TRBV13 and TRBJ2-3, with a tentative D call TRBD2 (6 bases). V was cut by 5 bases and J by 0 bases, with 21 bases left in between. This CDR3 is built from 18 residues. Germline V gene data show CDR1 as PRHDT and CDR2 as FYEKMQ (reference sequence). The CDR3 region is CASSGSESGLLSTDTQYF. The CDR3 bases are TGTGCCAGCAGCGGGAGTGAGAGCGGGCTCCTTAGCACAGATACGCAGTATTTT.

The chain employs TRBV11-3 and TRBJ2-5, with a possible D match to TRBD2 (6 bases). Trimming removed 3 bases from V and 5 bases from J, with 13 bases in between. Germline-derived CDR1 and CDR2 are SGHNT and YENEEA. The CDR3 extends over 14 amino acids. CDR3 loop: CASSFTLADETQYF. The CDR3 region has the DNA TGTGCCAGCAGCTTTACACTAGCCGACGAGACCCAGTACTTC.

The chain employs TRBV10-3 and TRBJ1-2; TRBD1 is a possible D gene (6 bases). Between the trimmed V and J ends, which lost 6 bases and 11 bases, there was a span of 16 bases. Germline V gene sequence: CDR1 ENHRY, CDR2 SYGVKD. This CDR3 has 12 residues. CDR3 sequence reads: CAIRGGAASYTF. CDR3 nucleotide sequence: TGTGCCATCAGAGGGGGAGCGGCTTCGTACACCTTC.

The V gene is TRBV30, the J gene TRBJ1-4; TRBD1 aligns across 7 bases. Trimming took 0 bases from V and 8 from J; bases not matched to a gene: 9. This CDR3 has 15 residues. Looked up from germline, CDR1 is GTSNPN and CDR2 is SVGIG (reference sequence). This CDR3 is CAWSVDRGRQEKLFF. In DNA, the CDR3 is TGTGCCTGGAGTGTTGATAGGGGGCGACAGGAAAAACTGTTTTTT.

The rearrangement uses TRBV6-9 and TRBJ2-5; tentatively, D is TRBD1 (8 bases). Trimming left V 10 bases short and J 5 bases short, with 17 bases between. Germline V lookup: CDR1 MNHGY, CDR2 SVAAGI. The CDR3 is made up of 13 amino acids. The CDR3 is CAKPYRGGETQYF. CDR3 bases: TGTGCCAAACCTTACAGGGGGGGGGAGACCCAGTACTTC.

This clone came up once. J is TRBJ2-3 and V is TRBV5-4; 9 bases align to TRBD2. The CDR3 consists of 16 residues. Germline-derived CDR1 and CDR2 are SGHNT and YYREEE (reference sequence). Trimming removed 0 bases from V and 5 bases from J; junction bases left unmatched: 7. CDR3 protein: CASSLAVAGAVDTQYF. The CDR3, as DNA: TGTGCCAGCAGCTTGGCCGTAGCGGGAGCCGTAGATACGCAGTATTTT.

This chain links TRBV27 with TRBJ1-2; 8 bases are a match to TRBD1. J lost 2 bases, V lost 6 bases, and 11 bases had no gene match. CDR1 and CDR2 (germline): MNHEY, SMNVEV (reference sequence). The CDR3 runs 16 residues. The CDR3 here is CASSRTGTAGNYGYTF. The CDR3 bases are TGTGCCAGCAGCCGGACAGGGACAGCGGGGAACTATGGCTACACCTTC.

The gene calls are TRBV5-1 and TRBJ1-1; 7 nucleotides agree with TRBD1. From germline, CDR1 is SGHRS and CDR2 YFSETQ. There are 15 residues in the CDR3. The junction had 5 bases not matched to a gene; V was cut back by 2 bases and J by 1 base. The CDR3 is CASSFSGGENTEAFF. The CDR3 region has the DNA TGCGCCAGCAGCTTTTCAGGGGGAGAGAACACTGAAGCTTTCTTT.

The rearrangement links TRBV30 to TRBJ2-7; a weak D match, TRBD1 (8 bases). Germline V CDR1 and CDR2: GTSNPN, SVGIG (reference sequence). Trimming removed 3 bases from V and 12 bases from J, with 21 bases in between. This CDR3 region has 13 residues. Here the CDR3 reads CAWSAGADRDRYF. CDR3 DNA sequence: TGTGCCTGGAGCGCGGGGGCGGACAGGGACCGGTACTTC.

This clone has a handful of counts. This chain connects TRBV25-1 to TRBJ1-1; possibly TRBD1 for D (6 bases). Germline V gene lookup returns CDR1 MGHDK and CDR2 SYGVNS. The CDR3 spans 15 residues. V was cut by 1 base and J by 5 bases, with 14 bases left in between. CDR3 residues: CASSESTQRGTEAFF. CDR3 sequence (DNA): TGTGCCAGCAGTGAATCAACCCAGAGGGGGACTGAAGCTTTCTTT.

There are a few counts of this clone. The chain recombines TRBV9 with TRBJ2-2; D is possibly TRBD1 (6 bases). Germline V gene data show CDR1 as SGDLS and CDR2 as YYNGEE. With 3 bases removed from V and 5 bases from J, the gap between germline ends came to 11 bases. The CDR3 is made up of 14 amino acids. The CDR3 DNA reads as TGTGCCAGCAGCGGATACAGGGTAACCGGGGAGCTGTTTTTT. Its translation: CASSGYRVTGELFF.

This clone was counted a few times. The chain uses TRBV5-6 and TRBJ2-1; D is possibly TRBD1 (5 bases). This CDR3 has 14 amino acids. Germline lookup yields CDR1 SGHDT and CDR2 YYEEEE. The V gene lost 1 base and the J gene lost 6 bases, with 11 bases spanning the gap. The CDR3 sequence is CASSLLGVLNEQFF. CDR3 DNA sequence: TGTGCCAGCAGCTTGCTAGGGGTCCTCAATGAGCAGTTCTTC.

The chain combines TRBV7-2 with TRBJ2-7, with no clear D. This CDR3 contains 14 residues. V was trimmed by 5 bases and J by 0 bases, leaving 11 bases between them. CDR1 SGHTA and CDR2 FQGNSA come from the germline V gene. CDR3 sequence (DNA): TGTGCCAGCAGCCCAAGACCGGGCTCCTACGAGCAGTACTTC. Its protein product is CASSPRPGSYEQYF. The variable domain in full, completed from reference TRBV7-2 and TRBJ2-7, reads GAGVSQSPSNKVTEKGKDVELRCDPISGHTALYWYRQSLGQGLEFLIYFQGNSAPDKSGLPSDRFSAERTGGSVSTLTIQRTQQEDSAVYLCASSPRPGSYEQYFGPGTRLTVT.

The rearrangement links TRBV18 to TRBJ2-1; 9 nucleotides agree with TRBD2. The CDR3 spans 15 residues. In germline, CDR1 is KGHSH, CDR2 LQKENI. V gave up 5 bases and J gave up 10 bases; unmatched junction bases: 12. The CDR3 DNA is TGTGCCAGCTCATCCGGGACTAGCCGGGAGGTAGAGCAGTTCTTC. Amino acid sequence: CASSSGTSREVEQFF.

This clone came up once. V usage is TRBV5-8 and J usage is TRBJ2-1, with 8 bases identical to TRBD1. With 4 bases clipped from V and 10 bases from J, the junction kept 13 bases outside the gene matches. The CDR3 is 15 residues long. CDR1 and CDR2 (germline): SGHTS, YDEGEE. CDR3 in DNA: TGTGCCAGCAGCACAACCGGGACAGGAAGAAACGAGCAGTTCTTC. This sequence encodes CASSTTGTGRNEQFF.

The CDR3 nucleotides read TGTGCCAGCAGCTTCCGGGAGGAAAAACTGTTTTTT. It specifies CASSFREEKLFF. The chain has TRBV7-9 and TRBJ1-4; D is ambiguous. Trimming cost V 3 bases and J 8 bases, with 7 bases left between them. Germline V CDR1 and CDR2: SEHNR, FQNEAQ (reference sequence). This CDR3 has 12 residues.

The gene calls are TRBV27 and TRBJ1-2, with 8 bases aligning to TRBD1. V was clipped by 8 bases and J by 1 base; unmatched bases: 9. Germline V gives CDR1 MNHEY, CDR2 SMNVEV (reference sequence). CDR3 size: 15 residues. CDR3 DNA sequence: TGTGCCAGCGCACAACCGGGACAGGATAACTATGGCTACACCTTC. Translating it yields CASAQPGQDNYGYTF.

The table lists this clone with a few counts. The V call is TRBV5-1, the J call TRBJ1-4; no firm D call. Between the trimmed V and J ends, which lost 1 base and 4 bases, there was a span of 5 bases. Germline V gene data show CDR1 as SGHRS and CDR2 as YFSETQ. The CDR3 extends over 13 amino acids. The CDR3 reads CASSLNSNEKLFF. The CDR3 bases are TGCGCCAGCAGCTTGAACAGTAATGAAAAACTGTTTTTT.

The rearrangement joins TRBV5-1 to TRBJ2-3; a weak D match, TRBD1 (6 bases). V was clipped by 4 bases and J by 0 bases, with 18 bases between them. The V gene's germline CDR1 is SGHRS and CDR2 YFSETQ. The CDR3 runs 17 residues. The CDR3 DNA reads TGCGCCAGCAGCCTCCCCCTGACAGGTTCTAGCACAGATACGCAGTATTTT. It yields the protein CASSLPLTGSSTDTQYF.

V gene TRBV6-5 combines with J gene TRBJ1-1, with a possible D match to TRBD1 (5 bases). V lost 2 bases and J 2 bases, leaving 12 bases between the germline ends. The germline CDR1 and CDR2 sequences are MNHEY and SVGAGI. The CDR3 is 15 amino acids. The CDR3 region is CASSYSGTVNTEAFF. CDR3 coding DNA: TGTGCCAGCAGTTACAGCGGGACGGTCAACACTGAAGCTTTCTTT.

Comments on this clone: Within the sample, other DNA sequences also encode this same CDR3. The chain couples TRBV5-6 to TRBJ1-4, with a possible D match to TRBD1 (5 bases). This CDR3 comprises 15 residues. Trimming removed 4 bases at V and 0 bases at J, with 10 bases between. Looked up from germline, CDR1 is SGHDT and CDR2 is YYEEEE. The chain's CDR3 is CASSEWGATNEKLFF. The CDR3 DNA sequence: TGTGCCAGCAGCGAGTGGGGCGCAACTAATGAAAAACTGTTTTTT.

CDR3 coding DNA: TGCGCCAGCAGCTCCGTCGGACAGGGGGACTACTACGAGCAGTACTTC. As protein: CASSSVGQGDYYEQYF. The chain links TRBV5-1 to TRBJ2-7, with TRBD1 matching over 10 bases. Germline CDR1 is SGHRS and CDR2 is YFSETQ. The CDR3 totals 16 residues. V was pared by 3 bases and J by 3 bases, with 9 bases of the junction left unmatched. Full variable domain (missing parts from reference TRBV5-1 and TRBJ2-7): KAGVTQTPRYLIKTRGQQVTLSCSPISGHRSVSWYQQTPGQGLQFLFEYFSETQRNKGNFPGRFSGRQFSNSRSEMNVSTLELGDSALYLCASSSVGQGDYYEQYFGPGTRLTVT.

The gene calls are TRBV7-9 and TRBJ2-5; tentatively, D is TRBD2 (6 bases). Germline V gene sequence: CDR1 SEHNR, CDR2 FQNEAQ (reference sequence). This CDR3 has 15 amino acids. The germline V and J ends were trimmed by 2 bases and 7 bases, with 17 bases remaining between them. For the CDR3, the DNA is TGTGCCAGCAGCTTACGTTCGGACTCCGGGGGGACCCAGTACTTC. It yields the protein CASSLRSDSGGTQYF. Using reference TRBV7-9 and TRBJ2-5 for the parts outside the CDR3, the full variable domain is DTGVSQNPRHKITKRGQNVTFRCDPISEHNRLYWYRQTLGQGPEFLTYFQNEAQLEKSRLLSDRFSAERPKGSFSTLEIQRTEQGDSAMYLCASSLRSDSGGTQYFGPGTRLLVL.